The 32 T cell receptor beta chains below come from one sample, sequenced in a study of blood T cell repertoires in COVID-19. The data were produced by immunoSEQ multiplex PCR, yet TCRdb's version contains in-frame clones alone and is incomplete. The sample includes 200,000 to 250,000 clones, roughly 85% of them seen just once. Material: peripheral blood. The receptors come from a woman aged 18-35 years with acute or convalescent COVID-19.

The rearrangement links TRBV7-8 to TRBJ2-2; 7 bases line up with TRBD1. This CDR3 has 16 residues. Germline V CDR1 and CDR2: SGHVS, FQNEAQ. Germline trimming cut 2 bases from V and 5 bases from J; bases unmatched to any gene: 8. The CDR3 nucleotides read TGTGCCAGCAGCTTACGACAGGGTGGTGGGACCGGGGAGCTGTTTTTT. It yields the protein CASSLRQGGGTGELFF.

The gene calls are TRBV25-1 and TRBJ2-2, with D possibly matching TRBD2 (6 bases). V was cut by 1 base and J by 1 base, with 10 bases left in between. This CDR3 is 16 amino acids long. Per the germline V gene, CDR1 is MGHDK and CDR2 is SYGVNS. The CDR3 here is CASSEFGGQNTGELFF. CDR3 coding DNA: TGTGCCAGCAGTGAATTCGGGGGTCAGAACACCGGGGAGCTGTTTTTT.

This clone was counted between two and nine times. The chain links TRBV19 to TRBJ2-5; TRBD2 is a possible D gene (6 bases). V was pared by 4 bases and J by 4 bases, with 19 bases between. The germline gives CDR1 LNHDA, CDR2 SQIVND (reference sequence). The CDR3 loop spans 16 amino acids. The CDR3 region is CASSTPGTPLGETQYF. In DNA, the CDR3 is TGTGCCAGTAGTACCCCCGGGACTCCACTGGGAGAGACCCAGTACTTC.

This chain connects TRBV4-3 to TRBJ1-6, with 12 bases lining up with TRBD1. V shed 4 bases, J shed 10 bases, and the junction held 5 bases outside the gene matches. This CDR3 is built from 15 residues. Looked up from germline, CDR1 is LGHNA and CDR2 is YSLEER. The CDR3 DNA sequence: TGCGCCAGCAGCCCCGGGACAGGGGGCAAGTCACCCCTCCACTTT. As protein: CASSPGTGGKSPLHF.

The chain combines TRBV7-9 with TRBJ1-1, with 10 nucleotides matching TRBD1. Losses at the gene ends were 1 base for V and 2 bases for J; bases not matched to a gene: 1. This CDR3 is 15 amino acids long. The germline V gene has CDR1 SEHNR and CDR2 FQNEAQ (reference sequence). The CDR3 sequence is CASSLGTGGNTEAFF. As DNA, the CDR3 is TGTGCCAGCAGCTTAGGGACAGGGGGTAACACTGAAGCTTTCTTT.

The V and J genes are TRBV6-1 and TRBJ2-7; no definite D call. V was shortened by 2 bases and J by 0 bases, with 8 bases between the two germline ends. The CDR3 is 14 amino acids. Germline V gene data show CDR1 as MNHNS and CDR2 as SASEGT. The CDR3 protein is CASSELNYSYEQYF. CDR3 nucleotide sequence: TGTGCCAGCAGTGAACTAAACTACTCCTACGAGCAGTACTTC.

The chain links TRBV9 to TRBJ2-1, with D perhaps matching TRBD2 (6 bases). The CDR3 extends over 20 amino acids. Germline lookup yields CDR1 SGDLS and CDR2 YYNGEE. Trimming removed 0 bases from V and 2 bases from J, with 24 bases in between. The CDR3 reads CASSVARAGTHRGPYNEQFF. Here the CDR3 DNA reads TGTGCCAGCAGCGTAGCTAGGGCGGGAACTCACCGAGGGCCCTACAATGAGCAGTTCTTC.

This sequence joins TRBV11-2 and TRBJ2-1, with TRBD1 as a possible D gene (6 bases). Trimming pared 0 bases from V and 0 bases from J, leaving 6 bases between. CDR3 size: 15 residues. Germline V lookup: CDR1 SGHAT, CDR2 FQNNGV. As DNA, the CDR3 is TGTGCCAGCAGCTTAGAACAGGGCTCCTACAATGAGCAGTTCTTC. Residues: CASSLEQGSYNEQFF.

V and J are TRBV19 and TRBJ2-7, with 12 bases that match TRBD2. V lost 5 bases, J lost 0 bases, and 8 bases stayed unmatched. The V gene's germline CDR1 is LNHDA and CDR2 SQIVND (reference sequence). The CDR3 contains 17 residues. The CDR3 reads CASSPGLAGTSSYEQYF. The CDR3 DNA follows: TGTGCCAGTAGTCCTGGACTAGCGGGAACAAGCTCCTACGAGCAGTACTTC.

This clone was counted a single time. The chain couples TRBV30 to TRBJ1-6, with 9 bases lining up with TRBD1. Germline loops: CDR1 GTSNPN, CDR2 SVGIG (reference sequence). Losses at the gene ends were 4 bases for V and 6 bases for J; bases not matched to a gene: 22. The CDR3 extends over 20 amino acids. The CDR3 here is CAWTGILTGGAGLLNSPLHF. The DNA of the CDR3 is TGTGCCTGGACGGGGATTCTAACAGGGGGCGCCGGCCTGCTTAATTCACCCCTCCACTTT.

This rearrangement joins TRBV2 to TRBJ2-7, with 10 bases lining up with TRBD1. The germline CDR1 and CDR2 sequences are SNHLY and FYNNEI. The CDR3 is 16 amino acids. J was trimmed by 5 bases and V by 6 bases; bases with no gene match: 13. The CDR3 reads CASRLHRDRGSNEQYF. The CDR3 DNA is TGTGCCAGCAGACTTCACCGGGACAGGGGTTCCAACGAGCAGTACTTC.

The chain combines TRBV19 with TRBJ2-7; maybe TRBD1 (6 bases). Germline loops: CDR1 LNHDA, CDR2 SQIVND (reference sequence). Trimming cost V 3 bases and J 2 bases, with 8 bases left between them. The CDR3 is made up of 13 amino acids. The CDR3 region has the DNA TGTGCCAGTAGTATGGGGGCCGCCTACGAGCAGTACTTC. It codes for CASSMGAAYEQYF.

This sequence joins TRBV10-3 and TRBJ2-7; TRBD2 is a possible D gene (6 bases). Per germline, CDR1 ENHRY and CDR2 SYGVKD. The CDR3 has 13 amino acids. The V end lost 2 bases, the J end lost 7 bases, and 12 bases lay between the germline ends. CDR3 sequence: CAISENDSGEQYF. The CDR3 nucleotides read TGTGCCATCAGTGAGAACGATAGCGGAGAGCAGTACTTC.

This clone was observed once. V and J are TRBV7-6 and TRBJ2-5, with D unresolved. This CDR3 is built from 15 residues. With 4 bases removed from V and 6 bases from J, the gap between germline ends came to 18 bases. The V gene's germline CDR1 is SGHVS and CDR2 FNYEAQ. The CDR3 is CASSSSDPARQTQYF. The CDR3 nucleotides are TGTGCCAGCAGCTCCAGCGACCCAGCGCGACAGACCCAGTACTTC.

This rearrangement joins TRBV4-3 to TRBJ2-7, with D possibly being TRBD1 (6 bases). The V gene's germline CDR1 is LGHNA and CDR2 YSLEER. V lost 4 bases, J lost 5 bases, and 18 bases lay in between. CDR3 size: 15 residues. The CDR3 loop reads CASSPAQGRADEQYF. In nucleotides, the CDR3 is TGCGCCAGCAGCCCAGCACAGGGTCGGGCGGACGAGCAGTACTTC.

The chain's CDR3 is CASSSGSKYEQYF. CDR3 nucleotides: TGTGCCAGTAGTTCGGGGTCTAAGTACGAGCAGTACTTC. The chain recombines TRBV19 with TRBJ2-7; tentative D call: TRBD2 (5 bases). The CDR3 extends over 13 amino acids. The germline gives CDR1 LNHDA, CDR2 SQIVND (reference sequence). V was clipped by 5 bases and J by 4 bases, with 12 bases between them.

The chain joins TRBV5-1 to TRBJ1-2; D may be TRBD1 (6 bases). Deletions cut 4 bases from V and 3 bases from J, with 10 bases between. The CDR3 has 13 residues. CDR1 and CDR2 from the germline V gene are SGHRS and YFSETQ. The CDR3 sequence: CASSPEGDYGYTF. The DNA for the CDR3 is TGCGCCAGCAGCCCTGAGGGGGACTATGGCTACACCTTC.

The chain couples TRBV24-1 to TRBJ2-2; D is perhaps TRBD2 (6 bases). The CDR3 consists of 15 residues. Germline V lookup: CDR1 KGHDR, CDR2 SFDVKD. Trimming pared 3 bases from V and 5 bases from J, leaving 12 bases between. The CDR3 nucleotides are TGTGCCACCAGTGATAGTCGGGGGAAGACCGGGGAGCTGTTTTTT. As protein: CATSDSRGKTGELFF.

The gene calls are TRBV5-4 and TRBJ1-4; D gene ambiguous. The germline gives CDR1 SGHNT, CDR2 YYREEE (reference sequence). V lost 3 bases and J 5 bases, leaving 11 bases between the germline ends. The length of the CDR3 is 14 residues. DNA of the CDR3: TGTGCCAGCAGCTCCGAGGGCCGGAATGAAAAACTGTTTTTT. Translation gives CASSSEGRNEKLFF.

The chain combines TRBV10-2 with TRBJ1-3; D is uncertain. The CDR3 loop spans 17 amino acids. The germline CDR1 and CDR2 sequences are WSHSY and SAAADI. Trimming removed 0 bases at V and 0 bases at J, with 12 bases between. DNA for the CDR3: TGCGCCAGCAGTGAGTCGAGCGGCACGAGCTCTGGAAACACCATATATTTT. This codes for CASSESSGTSSGNTIYF.

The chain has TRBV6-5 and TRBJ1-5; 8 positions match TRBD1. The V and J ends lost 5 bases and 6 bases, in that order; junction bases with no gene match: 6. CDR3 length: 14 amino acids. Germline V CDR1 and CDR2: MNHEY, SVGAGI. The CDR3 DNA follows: TGTGCCAGCAGTCTAGGACAGGGAGGTCAGCCCCAGCATTTT. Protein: CASSLGQGGQPQHF.

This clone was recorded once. The CDR3 bases are TGCGCCAGCAGCCAAGAGCACAGCAAGGCGACTCAGTACTTC. Translation: CASSQEHSKATQYF. The chain recombines TRBV4-3 with TRBJ2-4, with D unresolved. Deletions cut 0 bases from V and 12 bases from J, with 15 bases between. CDR1 is LGHNA and CDR2 is YSLEER in the germline V gene. CDR3 length: 14 amino acids.

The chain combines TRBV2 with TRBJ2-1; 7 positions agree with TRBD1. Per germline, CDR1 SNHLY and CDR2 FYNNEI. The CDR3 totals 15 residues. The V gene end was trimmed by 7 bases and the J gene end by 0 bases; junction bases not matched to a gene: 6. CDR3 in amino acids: CASILGQSSYNEQFF. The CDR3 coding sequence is TGTGCCAGCATTCTGGGACAGAGCTCCTACAATGAGCAGTTCTTC.

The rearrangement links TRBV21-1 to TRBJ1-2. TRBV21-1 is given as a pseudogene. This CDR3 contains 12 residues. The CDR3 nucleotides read TGTGCCAGCAGCAGGCGGGCGGGGGGCTACACCTTC. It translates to CASSRRAGGYTF.

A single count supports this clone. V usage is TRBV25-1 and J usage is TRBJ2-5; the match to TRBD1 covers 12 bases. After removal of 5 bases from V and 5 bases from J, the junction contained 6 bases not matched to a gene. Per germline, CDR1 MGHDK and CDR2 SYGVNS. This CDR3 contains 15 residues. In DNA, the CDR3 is TGTGCCAGCAGTCGATCCGGGACAGGGGGCGAGACCCAGTACTTC. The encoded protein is CASSRSGTGGETQYF. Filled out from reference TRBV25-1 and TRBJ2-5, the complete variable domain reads EADIYQTPRYLVIGTGKKITLECSQTMGHDKMYWYQQDPGMELHLIHYSYGVNSTEKGDLSSESTVSRIRTEHFPLTLESARPSHTSQYLCASSRSGTGGETQYFGPGTRLLVL.

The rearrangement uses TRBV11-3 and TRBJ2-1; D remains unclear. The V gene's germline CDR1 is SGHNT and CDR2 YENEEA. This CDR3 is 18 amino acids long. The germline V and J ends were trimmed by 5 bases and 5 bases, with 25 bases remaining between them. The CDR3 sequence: CASSVYFMADGFNNEQFF. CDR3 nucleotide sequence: TGTGCCAGCAGCGTATACTTCATGGCGGATGGATTCAACAATGAGCAGTTCTTC.

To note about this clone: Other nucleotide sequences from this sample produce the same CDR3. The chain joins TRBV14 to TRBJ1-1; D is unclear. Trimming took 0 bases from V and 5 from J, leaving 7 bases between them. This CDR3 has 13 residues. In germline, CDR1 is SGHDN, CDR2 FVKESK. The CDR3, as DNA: TGTGCCAGCAGCCAAGACCCTGAGACTGAAGCTTTCTTT. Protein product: CASSQDPETEAFF.

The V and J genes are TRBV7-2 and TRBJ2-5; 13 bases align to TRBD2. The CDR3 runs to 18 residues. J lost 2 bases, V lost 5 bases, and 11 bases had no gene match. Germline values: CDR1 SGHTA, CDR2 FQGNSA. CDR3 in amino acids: CASSQFWTSGSIQETQYF. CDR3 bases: TGTGCCAGCAGCCAGTTTTGGACTAGCGGGAGCATTCAAGAGACCCAGTACTTC.

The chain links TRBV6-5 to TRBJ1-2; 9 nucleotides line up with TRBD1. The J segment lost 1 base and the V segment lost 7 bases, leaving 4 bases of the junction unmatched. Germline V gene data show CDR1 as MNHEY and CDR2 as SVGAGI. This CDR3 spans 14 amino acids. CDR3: CASNPGQGNYGYTF. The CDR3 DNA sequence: TGTGCCAGCAACCCGGGACAGGGTAACTATGGCTACACCTTC.

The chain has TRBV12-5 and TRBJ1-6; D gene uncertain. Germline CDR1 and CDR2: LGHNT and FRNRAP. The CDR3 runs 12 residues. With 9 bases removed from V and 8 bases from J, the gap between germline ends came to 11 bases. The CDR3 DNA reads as TGTGCTAGCTCGGGTGATTATTCACCCCTCCACTTT. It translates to CASSGDYSPLHF.

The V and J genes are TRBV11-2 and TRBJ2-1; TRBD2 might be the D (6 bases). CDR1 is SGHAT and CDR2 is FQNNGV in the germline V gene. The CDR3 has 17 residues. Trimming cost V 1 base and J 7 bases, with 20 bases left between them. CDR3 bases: TGTGCCAGCAGCTTAGTTATCGGACGGCGGGGCCTAAATGAGCAGTTCTTC. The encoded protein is CASSLVIGRRGLNEQFF.

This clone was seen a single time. Here the CDR3 reads CSADRGYEQYF. DNA of the CDR3: TGCAGTGCCGACAGGGGGTACGAGCAGTACTTC. The chain links TRBV20-1 to TRBJ2-7, with 9 positions matching TRBD1. Trimming removed 6 bases from V and 4 bases from J; junction bases left unmatched: 1. Germline V gene lookup returns CDR1 DFQATT and CDR2 SNEGSKA (reference sequence). The CDR3 runs 11 residues.